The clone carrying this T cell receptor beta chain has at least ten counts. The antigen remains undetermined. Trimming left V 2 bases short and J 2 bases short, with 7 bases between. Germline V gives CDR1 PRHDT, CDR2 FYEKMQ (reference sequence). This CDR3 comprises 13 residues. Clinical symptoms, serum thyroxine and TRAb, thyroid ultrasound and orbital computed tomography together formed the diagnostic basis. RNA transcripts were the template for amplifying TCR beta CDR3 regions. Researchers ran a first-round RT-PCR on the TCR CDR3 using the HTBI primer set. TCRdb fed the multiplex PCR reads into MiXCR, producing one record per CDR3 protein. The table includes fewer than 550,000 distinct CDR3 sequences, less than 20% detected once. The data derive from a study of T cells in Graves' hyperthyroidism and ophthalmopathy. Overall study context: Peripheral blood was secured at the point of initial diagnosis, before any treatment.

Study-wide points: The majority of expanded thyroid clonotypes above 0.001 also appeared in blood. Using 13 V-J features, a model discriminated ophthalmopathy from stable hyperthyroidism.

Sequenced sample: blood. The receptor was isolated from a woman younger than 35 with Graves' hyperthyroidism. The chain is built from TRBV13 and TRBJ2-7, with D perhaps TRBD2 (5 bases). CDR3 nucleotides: TGTGCCAGCAGCTTACGGGGTACCTACGAGCAGTACTTC. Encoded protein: CASSLRGTYEQYF.